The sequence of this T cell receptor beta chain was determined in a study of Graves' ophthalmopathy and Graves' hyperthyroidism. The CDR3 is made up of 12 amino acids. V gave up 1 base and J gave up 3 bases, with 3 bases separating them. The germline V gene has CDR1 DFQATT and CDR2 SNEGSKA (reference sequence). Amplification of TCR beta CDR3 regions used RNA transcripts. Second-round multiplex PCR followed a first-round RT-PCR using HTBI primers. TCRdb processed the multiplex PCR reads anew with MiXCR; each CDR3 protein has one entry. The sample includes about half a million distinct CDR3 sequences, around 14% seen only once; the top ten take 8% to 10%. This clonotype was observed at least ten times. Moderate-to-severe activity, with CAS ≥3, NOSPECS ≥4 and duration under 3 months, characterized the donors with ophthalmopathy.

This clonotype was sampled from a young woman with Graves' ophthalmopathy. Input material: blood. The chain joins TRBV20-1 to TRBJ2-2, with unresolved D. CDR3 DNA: TGCAGTGCTAGAGTGGACACCGGGGAGCTGTTTTTT. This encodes CSARVDTGELFF.